This record covers a single TCR beta chain. The antigen is unknown. The CDR3 regions of TCR beta were amplified from RNA transcripts. HTBI primers were used for first-round RT-PCR of the TCR CDR3. One entry per CDR3 protein, called by TCRdb with MiXCR from the multiplex PCR reads. The sample holds around 380,000 distinct CDR3 sequences, approximately 13% seen once. The J segment lost 4 bases and the V segment lost 2 bases, leaving 2 bases of the junction unmatched. The CDR3 totals 14 residues. The V gene's germline CDR1 is SGHKS and CDR2 YYEKEE (reference sequence). This record comes from a study of T cells in Graves' hyperthyroidism and ophthalmopathy. Whole-study findings and limits: The majority of expanded thyroid clonotypes above 0.001 also appeared in blood.

The sample was blood. The TCR originated in a man aged 30-40 years with Graves' hyperthyroidism that later progressed to Graves' ophthalmopathy. The genes are TRBV5-5 and TRBJ1-3; 8 bases are shared with TRBD1. The CDR3 sequence is CASSFRTGGNTIYF. DNA for the CDR3: TGTGCCAGCAGCTTCCGGACAGGGGGAAACACCATATATTTT.